Listed below are T cell receptor beta chains from one sample, sequenced in a study of beta chain features in type 1 diabetes. Some clones are missing from TCRdb's copy, which holds only in-frame ones; the method was immunoSEQ multiplex PCR. The table records 150,000 to 190,000 clones, 11% of them present only once. The sequenced sample was central memory CD4+ T cells from blood. All receptors come from a man aged 18 to 30 in good health. Each CDR3 is given with its conserved first and last residue. Each record gives: V gene, D gene, J gene, clone size, CDR3 DNA, CDR3 protein. The D gene is left open where the match is weak. Some rows have no size entry. The others give once, few or many, or a class for an expanded clone.

v_gene: TRBV14; d_gene: TRBD1; j_gene: TRBJ2-1; abundance: NA; CDR3nt: TGTGCCAGCAGTCCCGCAGGGGGCGTAAGGTACAATGGGCAGTTCTTC; CDR3aa: CASSPAGGVRYNGQFF
v_gene: TRBV7-9; d_gene: NA; j_gene: TRBJ2-3; abundance: few; CDR3nt: TGTGCCAGCAGCTTACTAGTTCACACAGATACGCAGTATTTT; CDR3aa: CASSLLVHTDTQYF
v_gene: TRBV7-2; d_gene: NA; j_gene: TRBJ2-7; abundance: few; CDR3nt: TGTGCCAGCAGCCGAGGGCCCTTGACCGATTACGAGCAGTACTTC; CDR3aa: CASSRGPLTDYEQYF
v_gene: TRBV6-6; d_gene: NA; j_gene: TRBJ1-1; abundance: few; CDR3nt: TGTGCCAGCAGTGTCACGGGGAACACTGAAGCTTTCTTT; CDR3aa: CASSVTGNTEAFF
v_gene: TRBV2; d_gene: TRBD2; j_gene: TRBJ2-7; abundance: few; CDR3nt: TGTGCCAGCAGTCCGGGGAGGGGTAGGAACGAGCAGTACTTC; CDR3aa: CASSPGRGRNEQYF
v_gene: TRBV7-2; d_gene: TRBD1; j_gene: TRBJ1-4; abundance: few; CDR3nt: TGTGCCAGCAGCCGAGCGACAGGGACGGGTGAAAAACTGTTTTTT; CDR3aa: CASSRATGTGEKLFF
v_gene: TRBV27; d_gene: NA; j_gene: TRBJ1-2; abundance: NA; CDR3nt: TGTGCCAGCAGTTTCAGGGGCCTCTATGGCTACACCTTC; CDR3aa: CASSFRGLYGYTF
v_gene: TRBV7-2; d_gene: TRBD1; j_gene: TRBJ2-3; abundance: NA; CDR3nt: TGTGCCAGCAGCCGAGACAGGGTGGCAGATACGCAGTATTTT; CDR3aa: CASSRDRVADTQYF
v_gene: TRBV5-1; d_gene: NA; j_gene: TRBJ2-5; abundance: NA; CDR3nt: TGCGCCAGCAGCTTGGGGGACATCCTGGAGACCCAGTACTTC; CDR3aa: CASSLGDILETQYF
v_gene: TRBV28; d_gene: TRBD1; j_gene: TRBJ2-1; abundance: many; CDR3nt: TGTGCCAGCACTCCGAGCGGACAGGGCTACAATGAGCAGTTCTTC; CDR3aa: CASTPSGQGYNEQFF
v_gene: TRBV11-2; d_gene: NA; j_gene: TRBJ2-5; abundance: NA; CDR3nt: TGTGCCAGCAGCTTAGATCGGCCAGCTGGGGAGACCCAGTACTTC; CDR3aa: CASSLDRPAGETQYF
v_gene: TRBV7-8; d_gene: NA; j_gene: TRBJ2-7; abundance: NA; CDR3nt: TGTGCCAGCAGCTTAGTTGGGGCCAGTAAGCAGTACTTC; CDR3aa: CASSLVGASKQYF
v_gene: TRBV7-2; d_gene: TRBD1; j_gene: TRBJ1-4; abundance: few; CDR3nt: TGTGCCAGCAGCGGACAGGGTTGGGCTAATGAAAAACTGTTTTTT; CDR3aa: CASSGQGWANEKLFF
v_gene: TRBV7-3; d_gene: TRBD2; j_gene: TRBJ2-1; abundance: few; CDR3nt: TGTGCCAGCAGCCCGACTAGCGGGAGCAATGAGCAGTTCTTC; CDR3aa: CASSPTSGSNEQFF
v_gene: TRBV29-1; d_gene: NA; j_gene: TRBJ1-2; abundance: NA; CDR3nt: TGCAGCGTTGGGGTTGAGGGCGGGAACTATGGCTACACCTTC; CDR3aa: CSVGVEGGNYGYTF
v_gene: TRBV5-4; d_gene: NA; j_gene: TRBJ2-5; abundance: few; CDR3nt: TGTGCCAGCAGCTTGCGGAGAGGGACCGGGGTGGAGACCCAGTACTTC; CDR3aa: CASSLRRGTGVETQYF
v_gene: TRBV2; d_gene: TRBD2; j_gene: TRBJ2-2; abundance: NA; CDR3nt: TGTGCCAGCAGAGTGGGGACTAGCGAGACCGGGGAGCTGTTTTTT; CDR3aa: CASRVGTSETGELFF
v_gene: TRBV10-3; d_gene: TRBD2; j_gene: TRBJ2-6; abundance: NA; CDR3nt: TGTGCCATCATGAATAGCGGGGGGGCCGCTGGGGCCAACGTCCTGACTTTC; CDR3aa: CAIMNSGGAAGANVLTF
v_gene: TRBV6-5; d_gene: TRBD1; j_gene: TRBJ1-6; abundance: few; CDR3nt: TGTGCCAGCAGTTACAGGAGACAGGGCGAATCACCCCTCCACTTT; CDR3aa: CASSYRRQGESPLHF
v_gene: TRBV25-1; d_gene: NA; j_gene: TRBJ2-6; abundance: NA; CDR3nt: TGTGCCAGCAGTCAAAGGGGGGACGTCCTGACTTTC; CDR3aa: CASSQRGDVLTF
v_gene: TRBV9; d_gene: NA; j_gene: TRBJ2-5; abundance: NA; CDR3nt: TGTGCCAGCAGCGTCCGACAGCAAGAGACCCAGTACTTC; CDR3aa: CASSVRQQETQYF
v_gene: TRBV27; d_gene: NA; j_gene: TRBJ2-5; abundance: NA; CDR3nt: TGTGCCAGCAGACCCCCCTCGGGGTGGGAGACCCAGTACTTC; CDR3aa: CASRPPSGWETQYF
v_gene: TRBV28; d_gene: NA; j_gene: TRBJ2-4; abundance: NA; CDR3nt: TGTGCCAGCAGTTTCGAACAGGGATCCAAAAACATTCAGTACTTC; CDR3aa: CASSFEQGSKNIQYF
v_gene: TRBV5-4; d_gene: TRBD1; j_gene: TRBJ2-1; abundance: few; CDR3nt: TGTGCCAGCAGCTTGGACAGGGGGCAAGGTAATGAGCAGTTCTTC; CDR3aa: CASSLDRGQGNEQFF
v_gene: TRBV19; d_gene: NA; j_gene: TRBJ2-4; abundance: few; CDR3nt: TGTGCCAGTAGTATGTGGGAGGCGGCCAAAAACATTCAGTACTTC; CDR3aa: CASSMWEAAKNIQYF
v_gene: TRBV30; d_gene: NA; j_gene: TRBJ2-6; abundance: many; CDR3nt: TGTGCCTGGAGTAACTCTGGGGCCAACGTCCTGACTTTC; CDR3aa: CAWSNSGANVLTF
v_gene: TRBV2; d_gene: TRBD1; j_gene: TRBJ2-7; abundance: few; CDR3nt: TGTGCCAGCAGTCGACAGGGTCCCTACGAGCAGTACTTC; CDR3aa: CASSRQGPYEQYF
v_gene: TRBV5-1; d_gene: NA; j_gene: TRBJ2-6; abundance: few; CDR3nt: TGCGCCAGCAGCAGCGGGTCTTCCTCTGGGGCCAACGTCCTGACTTTC; CDR3aa: CASSSGSSSGANVLTF
v_gene: TRBV5-1; d_gene: NA; j_gene: TRBJ1-1; abundance: NA; CDR3nt: TGCGCCAGCAGTCCTGCGGCGGACACTGAAGCTTTCTTT; CDR3aa: CASSPAADTEAFF
v_gene: TRBV10-3; d_gene: TRBD1; j_gene: TRBJ1-6; abundance: few; CDR3nt: TGTGCCATCCGGACAGGGAGCTCCTATAATTCACCCCTCCACTTT; CDR3aa: CAIRTGSSYNSPLHF
v_gene: TRBV5-4; d_gene: TRBD1; j_gene: TRBJ2-7; abundance: few; CDR3nt: TGTGCCAGCAGCCGAGGGACAGGGGGCTACGAGCAGTACTTC; CDR3aa: CASSRGTGGYEQYF
v_gene: TRBV10-3; d_gene: NA; j_gene: TRBJ2-6; abundance: NA; CDR3nt: TGTGCCATCAGTGAGCAGGGACTCCATACCGGGGCCAACGTCCTGACTTTC; CDR3aa: CAISEQGLHTGANVLTF
v_gene: TRBV23-1; d_gene: NA; j_gene: TRBJ2-7; abundance: few; CDR3nt: TGCGCCAGCAGTCCCACGGGCGGCGGGCAGGGCGGGAAGCAGTACTTC; CDR3aa: CASSPTGGGQGGKQYF
v_gene: TRBV5-1; d_gene: NA; j_gene: TRBJ2-1; abundance: NA; CDR3nt: TGCGCCAGCAGCTTGGTGGCGGTGGCGGAGCAGTTCTTC; CDR3aa: CASSLVAVAEQFF
v_gene: TRBV7-2; d_gene: NA; j_gene: TRBJ2-1; abundance: few; CDR3nt: TGTGCCAGCAGCTTCGAGGTCGGCCTTGTCAATGAGCAGTTCTTC; CDR3aa: CASSFEVGLVNEQFF
v_gene: TRBV7-3; d_gene: NA; j_gene: TRBJ2-3; abundance: NA; CDR3nt: TGTGCCAGCAGCTTCGGTAGAAATACGCAGTATTTT; CDR3aa: CASSFGRNTQYF
v_gene: TRBV6-5; d_gene: TRBD1; j_gene: TRBJ2-7; abundance: few; CDR3nt: TGTGCCAGCAGAAGGGGACAGGGGGGCTACGAGCAGTACTTC; CDR3aa: CASRRGQGGYEQYF
v_gene: TRBV6-1; d_gene: NA; j_gene: TRBJ2-7; abundance: few; CDR3nt: TGTGCCAGCAGTGAATTCGGGAACTACGAGCAGTACTTC; CDR3aa: CASSEFGNYEQYF
v_gene: TRBV6-6; d_gene: NA; j_gene: TRBJ2-1; abundance: few; CDR3nt: TGTGCCAGCACAACAGGGCCTTACAATGAGCAGTTCTTC; CDR3aa: CASTTGPYNEQFF